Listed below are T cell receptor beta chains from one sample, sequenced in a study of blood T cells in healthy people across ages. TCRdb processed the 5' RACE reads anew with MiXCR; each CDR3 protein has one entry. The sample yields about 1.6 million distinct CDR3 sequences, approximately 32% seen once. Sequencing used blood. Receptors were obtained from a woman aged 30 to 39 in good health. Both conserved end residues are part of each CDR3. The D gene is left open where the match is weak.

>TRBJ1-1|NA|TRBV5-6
CASLAGKGMNTEAFF
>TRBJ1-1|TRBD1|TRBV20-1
CSAATGGSLNTEAFF
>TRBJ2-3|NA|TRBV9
CASGGAGRSQGTQYF
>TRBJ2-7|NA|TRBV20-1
CSAPRSSYEQYF
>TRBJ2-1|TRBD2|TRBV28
CASRSPGGPYNEQFF
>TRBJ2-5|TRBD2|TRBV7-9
CASTRTSGGAWETQYF
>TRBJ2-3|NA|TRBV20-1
CSARVATGFLGSDTQYF
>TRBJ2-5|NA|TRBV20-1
CSARERNRPSQETQYF
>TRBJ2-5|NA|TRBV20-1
CSARAEVRAETQYF
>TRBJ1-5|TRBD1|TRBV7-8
CASSIIQGSDNQPQHF
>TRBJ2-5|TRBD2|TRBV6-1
CASSDLRLAGRETQYF
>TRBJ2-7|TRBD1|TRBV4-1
CASSPPGGIGGYEQYF
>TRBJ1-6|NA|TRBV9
CASSVAQFSGPLHF
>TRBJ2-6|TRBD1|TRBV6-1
CASSLGQGHTSGANVLTF
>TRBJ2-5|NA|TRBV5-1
CASTSLANPAQETQYF
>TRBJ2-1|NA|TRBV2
CASSVALEQFF
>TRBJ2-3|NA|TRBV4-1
CASSPATGNADTQYF
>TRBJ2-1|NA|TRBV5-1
CASSLGWDFDEQFF
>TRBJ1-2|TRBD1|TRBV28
CASSPWTGGAGYTF
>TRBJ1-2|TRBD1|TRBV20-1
CSAGPDRVYGYTF
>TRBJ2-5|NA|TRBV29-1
CSVGKGGPRETQYF
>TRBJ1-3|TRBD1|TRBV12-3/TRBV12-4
CASRGVTRGAGNTIYF
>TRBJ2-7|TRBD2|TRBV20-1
CSAGRDEREGYEQYF